This T cell receptor beta chain was recovered during a study of blood T cells in healthy people across ages. Study information: When template switching was applied, about one barcoded beta molecule was captured per two T cells.

V was pared by 4 bases and J by 0 bases, with 14 bases between. CDR3 length: 16 residues. Germline CDR1 reads SEHNR; CDR2 reads FQNEAQ (reference sequence). This clonotype was seen ten or more times. Primed by a sample-barcoded 5' primer and a J-beta primer mix, a second PCR proceeded for roughly 7 to 11 cycles. TCRdb reprocessed the 5' RACE reads via MiXCR and lists one record per CDR3 protein. The table has 710,000 or so distinct CDR3 sequences, roughly 30% seen once. This clonotype was sampled from an elderly woman in good health. The gene calls are TRBV7-9 and TRBJ2-3; D is undetermined. The sequencing sample was made of blood. CDR3 residues: CASSSRTELSTDTQYF. CDR3 in DNA: TGTGCCAGCAGCTCCCGGACGGAGCTTAGCACAGATACGCAGTATTTT.